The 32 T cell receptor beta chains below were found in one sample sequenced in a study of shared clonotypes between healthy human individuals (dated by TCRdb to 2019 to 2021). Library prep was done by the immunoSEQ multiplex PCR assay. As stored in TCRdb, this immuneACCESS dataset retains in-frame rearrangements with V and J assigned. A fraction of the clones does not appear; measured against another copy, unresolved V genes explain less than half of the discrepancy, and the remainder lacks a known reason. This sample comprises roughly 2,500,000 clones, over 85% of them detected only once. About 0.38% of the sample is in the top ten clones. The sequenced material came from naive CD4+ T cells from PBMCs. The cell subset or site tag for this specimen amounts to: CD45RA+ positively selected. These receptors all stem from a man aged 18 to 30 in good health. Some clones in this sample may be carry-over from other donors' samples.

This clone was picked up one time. The CDR3 here is CASRITGLSNTGELFF. Here the CDR3 DNA reads TGTGCCAGCAGAATCACGGGACTCTCGAACACCGGGGAGCTGTTTTTT. The rearrangement joins TRBV28 to TRBJ2-2; tentatively, D is TRBD2 (6 bases). The length of the CDR3 is 16 residues. Trimming removed 6 bases at V and 0 bases at J, with 14 bases between. Germline V gene lookup returns CDR1 MDHEN and CDR2 SYDVKM.

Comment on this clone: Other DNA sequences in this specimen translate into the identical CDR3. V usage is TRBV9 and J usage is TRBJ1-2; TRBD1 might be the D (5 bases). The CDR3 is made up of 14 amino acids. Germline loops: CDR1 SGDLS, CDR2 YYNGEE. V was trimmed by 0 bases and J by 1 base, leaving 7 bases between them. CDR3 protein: CASSVGGVNYGYTF. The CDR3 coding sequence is TGTGCCAGCAGCGTAGGAGGGGTTAACTATGGCTACACCTTC. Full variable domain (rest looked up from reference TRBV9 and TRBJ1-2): DSGVTQTPKHLITATGQRVTLRCSPRSGDLSVYWYQQSLDQGLQFLIQYYNGEERAKGNILERFSAQQFPDLHSELNLSSLELGDSALYFCASSVGGVNYGYTFGSGTRLTVV.

CDR3 nucleotide sequence: TGTGCCAGCAGCGGAGGGGGATTAGCGGGAGGGCCAGATACGCAGTATTTT. Its translation: CASSGGGLAGGPDTQYF. The chain joins TRBV9 to TRBJ2-3; TRBD2 matches at 11 bases. Germline CDR1 and CDR2: SGDLS and YYNGEE. V shed 3 bases and J 4 bases; nucleotides not matched to a gene: 10. This CDR3 comprises 17 residues.

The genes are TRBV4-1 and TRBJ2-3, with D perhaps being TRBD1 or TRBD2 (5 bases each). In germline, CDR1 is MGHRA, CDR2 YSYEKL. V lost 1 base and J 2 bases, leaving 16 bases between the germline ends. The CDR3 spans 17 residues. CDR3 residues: CASSQATPGRDTDTQYF. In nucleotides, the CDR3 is TGCGCCAGCAGCCAAGCAACCCCGGGACGGGACACAGATACGCAGTATTTT.

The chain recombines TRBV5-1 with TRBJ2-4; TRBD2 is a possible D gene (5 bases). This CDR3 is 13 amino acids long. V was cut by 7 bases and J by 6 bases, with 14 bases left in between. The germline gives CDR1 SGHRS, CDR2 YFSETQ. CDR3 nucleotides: TGCGCCAGCTCTAGCTCCTTGGGAAACATTCAGTACTTC. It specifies CASSSSLGNIQYF. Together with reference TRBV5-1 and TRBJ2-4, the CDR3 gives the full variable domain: KAGVTQTPRYLIKTRGQQVTLSCSPISGHRSVSWYQQTPGQGLQFLFEYFSETQRNKGNFPGRFSGRQFSNSRSEMNVSTLELGDSALYLCASSSSLGNIQYFGAGTRLSVL.

CDR3 nucleotide sequence: TGTGCCTGGAGTGTATCTGGTTTAGGACCGGGGTCACCCCTCCACTTT. Its protein is CAWSVSGLGPGSPLHF. The chain links TRBV30 to TRBJ1-6; D unclear. The CDR3 covers 16 residues. Germline V gene sequence: CDR1 GTSNPN, CDR2 SVGIG (reference sequence). V was shortened by 0 bases and J by 10 bases, with 19 bases between the two germline ends.

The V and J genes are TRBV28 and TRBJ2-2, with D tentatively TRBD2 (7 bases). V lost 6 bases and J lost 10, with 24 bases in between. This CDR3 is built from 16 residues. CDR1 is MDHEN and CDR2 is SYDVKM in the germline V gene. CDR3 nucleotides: TGTGCCAGCAGCCCACGGATCGGGGGGCACCGAGTGGAGCTGTTTTTT. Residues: CASSPRIGGHRVELFF.

The CDR3 spells CAPNRTTSGSKNIQYF. CDR3 DNA: TGCGCTCCAAATAGAACGACTAGCGGAAGCAAAAACATTCAGTACTTC. The chain recombines TRBV4-3 with TRBJ2-4; 9 bases line up with TRBD2. Germline lookup yields CDR1 LGHNA and CDR2 YSLEER. The CDR3 length is 16 residues.

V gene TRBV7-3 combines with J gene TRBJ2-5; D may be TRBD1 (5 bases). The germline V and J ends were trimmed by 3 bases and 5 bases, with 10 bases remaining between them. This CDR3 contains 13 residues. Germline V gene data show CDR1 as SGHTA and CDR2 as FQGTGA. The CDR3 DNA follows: TGTGCCAGCAGCTTTACAGGCCGGGAGACCCAGTACTTC. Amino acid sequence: CASSFTGRETQYF.

CDR3 bases: TGTGCCAGCAGGTCTGGCCTAGCGGGAGCAACAGATACGCAGTATTTT. This gives the protein CASRSGLAGATDTQYF. The chain uses TRBV2 and TRBJ2-3, with TRBD2 matching over 10 bases. This CDR3 is built from 16 residues. CDR1 is SNHLY and CDR2 is FYNNEI in the germline V gene. Trimming removed 6 bases from V and 3 bases from J; junction bases left unmatched: 9.

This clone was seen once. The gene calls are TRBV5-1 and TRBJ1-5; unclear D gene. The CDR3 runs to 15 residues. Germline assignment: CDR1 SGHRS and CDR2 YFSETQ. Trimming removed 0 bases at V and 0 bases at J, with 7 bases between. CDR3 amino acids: CASSLEDPSNQPQHF. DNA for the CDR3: TGCGCCAGCAGCTTGGAGGATCCTAGCAATCAGCCCCAGCATTTT.

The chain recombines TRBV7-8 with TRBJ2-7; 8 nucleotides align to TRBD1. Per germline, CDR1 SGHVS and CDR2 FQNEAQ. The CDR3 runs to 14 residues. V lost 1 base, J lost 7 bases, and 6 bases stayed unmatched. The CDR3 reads CASSLGQGPVEQYF. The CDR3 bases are TGTGCCAGCAGCTTAGGACAGGGGCCGGTGGAGCAGTACTTC.

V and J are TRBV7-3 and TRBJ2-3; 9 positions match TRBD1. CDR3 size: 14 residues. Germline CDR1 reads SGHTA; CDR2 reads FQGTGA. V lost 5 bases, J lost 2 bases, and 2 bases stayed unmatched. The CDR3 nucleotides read TGTGCCAGCAGCCGGGACAGGGACACAGATACGCAGTATTTT. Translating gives CASSRDRDTDTQYF.

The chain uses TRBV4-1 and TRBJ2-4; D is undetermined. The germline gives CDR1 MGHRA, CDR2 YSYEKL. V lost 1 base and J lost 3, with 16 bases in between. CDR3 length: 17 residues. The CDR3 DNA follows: TGCGCCAGCAGCCAAGGGCCCCAGCGAGACGTCAAAAACATTCAGTACTTC. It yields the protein CASSQGPQRDVKNIQYF.

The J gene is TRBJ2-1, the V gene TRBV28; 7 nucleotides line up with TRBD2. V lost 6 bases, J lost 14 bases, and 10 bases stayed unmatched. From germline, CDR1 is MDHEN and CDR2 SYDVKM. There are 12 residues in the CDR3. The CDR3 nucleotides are TGTGCCAGCAGCTCATCCCCCCGGGGGGAGTTCTTC. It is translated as CASSSSPRGEFF.

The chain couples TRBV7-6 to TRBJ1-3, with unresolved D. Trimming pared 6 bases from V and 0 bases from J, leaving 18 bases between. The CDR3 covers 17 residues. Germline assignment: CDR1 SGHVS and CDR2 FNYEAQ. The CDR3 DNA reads TGTGCCAGCAGTCAAACCAGCCGCACGTACTCTGGAAACACCATATATTTT. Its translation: CASSQTSRTYSGNTIYF.

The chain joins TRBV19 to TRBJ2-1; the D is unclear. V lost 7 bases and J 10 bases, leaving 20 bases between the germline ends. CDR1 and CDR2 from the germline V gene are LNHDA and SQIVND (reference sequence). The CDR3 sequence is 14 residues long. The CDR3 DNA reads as TGTGCCAGTATCTCCGGGCCCTATAATGGAGAGCAGTTCTTC. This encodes CASISGPYNGEQFF. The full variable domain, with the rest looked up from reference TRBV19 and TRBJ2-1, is DGGITQSPKYLFRKEGQNVTLSCEQNLNHDAMYWYRQDPGQGLRLIYYSQIVNDFQKGDIAEGYSVSREKKESFPLTVTSAQKNPTAFYLCASISGPYNGEQFFGPGTRLTVL.

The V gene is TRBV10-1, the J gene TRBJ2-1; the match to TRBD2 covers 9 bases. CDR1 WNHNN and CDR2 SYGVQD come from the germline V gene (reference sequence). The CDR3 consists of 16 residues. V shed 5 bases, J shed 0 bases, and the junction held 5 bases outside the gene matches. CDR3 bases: TGCGCCAGCAGTCCCGGACTAGCGAGCTCCTACAATGAGCAGTTCTTC. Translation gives CASSPGLASSYNEQFF.

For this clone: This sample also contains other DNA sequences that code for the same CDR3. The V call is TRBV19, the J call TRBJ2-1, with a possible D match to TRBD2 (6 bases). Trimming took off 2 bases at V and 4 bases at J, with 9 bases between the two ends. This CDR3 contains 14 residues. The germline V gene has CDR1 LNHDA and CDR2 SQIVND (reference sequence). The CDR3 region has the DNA TGTGCCAGTAGTATATTGGGGGGTTACAATGAGCAGTTCTTC. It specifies CASSILGGYNEQFF.

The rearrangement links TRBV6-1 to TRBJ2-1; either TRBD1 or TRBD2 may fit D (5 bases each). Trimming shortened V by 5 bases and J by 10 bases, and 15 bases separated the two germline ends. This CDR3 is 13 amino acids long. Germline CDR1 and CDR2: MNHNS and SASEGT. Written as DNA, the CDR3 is TGTGCCAGCAGTCGCCGGGGCCCATGGGAGCAGTTCTTC. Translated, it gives CASSRRGPWEQFF.

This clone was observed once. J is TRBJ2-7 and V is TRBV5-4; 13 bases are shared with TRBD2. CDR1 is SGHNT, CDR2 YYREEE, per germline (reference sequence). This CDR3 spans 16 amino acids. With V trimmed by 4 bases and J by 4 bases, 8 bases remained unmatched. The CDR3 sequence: CASSPGLAGDLYEQYF. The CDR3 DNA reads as TGTGCCAGCAGCCCCGGACTAGCGGGGGACCTTTACGAGCAGTACTTC.

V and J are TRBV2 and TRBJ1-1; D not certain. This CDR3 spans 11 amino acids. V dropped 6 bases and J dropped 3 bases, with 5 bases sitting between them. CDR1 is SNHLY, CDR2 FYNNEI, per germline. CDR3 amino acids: CASSPYTEAFF. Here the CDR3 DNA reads TGTGCCAGCAGCCCGTACACTGAAGCTTTCTTT.

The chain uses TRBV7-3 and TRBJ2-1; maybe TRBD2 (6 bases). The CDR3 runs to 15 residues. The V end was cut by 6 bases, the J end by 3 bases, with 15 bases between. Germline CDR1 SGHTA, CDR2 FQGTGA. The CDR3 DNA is TGTGCCAGCAGTCTCAGTGGGGACTTCTACAATGAGCAGTTCTTC. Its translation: CASSLSGDFYNEQFF.

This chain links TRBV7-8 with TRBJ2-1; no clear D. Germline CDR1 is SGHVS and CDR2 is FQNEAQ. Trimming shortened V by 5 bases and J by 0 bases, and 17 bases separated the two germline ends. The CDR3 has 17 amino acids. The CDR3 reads CASSALAGGSSYNEQFF. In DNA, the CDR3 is TGTGCCAGCAGCGCCTTGGCCGGCGGAAGCTCCTACAATGAGCAGTTCTTC.

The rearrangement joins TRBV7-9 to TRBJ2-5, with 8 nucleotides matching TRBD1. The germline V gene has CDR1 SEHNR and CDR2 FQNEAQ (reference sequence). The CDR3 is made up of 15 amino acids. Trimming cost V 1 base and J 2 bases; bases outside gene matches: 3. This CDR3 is CASSLVRGLQETQYF. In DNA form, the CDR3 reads TGTGCCAGCAGCTTAGTCAGGGGGCTGCAAGAGACCCAGTACTTC.

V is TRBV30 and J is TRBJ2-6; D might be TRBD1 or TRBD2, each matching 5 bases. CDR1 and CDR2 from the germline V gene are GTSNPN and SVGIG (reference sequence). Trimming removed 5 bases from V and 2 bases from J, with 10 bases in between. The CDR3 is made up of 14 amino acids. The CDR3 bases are TGTGCCTGGGGGGGTCCCACTGGGGCCAACGTCCTGACTTTC. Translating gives CAWGGPTGANVLTF.

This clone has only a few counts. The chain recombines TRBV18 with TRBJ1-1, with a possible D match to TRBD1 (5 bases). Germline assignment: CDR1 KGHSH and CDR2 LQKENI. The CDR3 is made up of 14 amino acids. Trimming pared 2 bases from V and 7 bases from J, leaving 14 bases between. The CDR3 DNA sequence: TGTGCCAGCTCACCAGAACCAGGGCCTCTTGAAGCTTTCTTT. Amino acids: CASSPEPGPLEAFF.

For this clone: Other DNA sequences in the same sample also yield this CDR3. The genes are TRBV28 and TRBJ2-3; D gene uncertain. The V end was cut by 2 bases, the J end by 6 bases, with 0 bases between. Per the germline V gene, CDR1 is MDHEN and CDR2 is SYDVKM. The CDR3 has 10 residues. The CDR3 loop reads CASSLDTQYF. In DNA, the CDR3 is TGTGCCAGCAGTTTAGATACGCAGTATTTT. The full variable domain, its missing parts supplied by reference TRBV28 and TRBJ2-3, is DVKVTQSSRYLVKRTGEKVFLECVQDMDHENMFWYRQDPGLGLRLIYFSYDVKMKEKGDIPEGYSVSREKKERFSLILESASTNQTSMYLCASSLDTQYFGPGTRLTVL.

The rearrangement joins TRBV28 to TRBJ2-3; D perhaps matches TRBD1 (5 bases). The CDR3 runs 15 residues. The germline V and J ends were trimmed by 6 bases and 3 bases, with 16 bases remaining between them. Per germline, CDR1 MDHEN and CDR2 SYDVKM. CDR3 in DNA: TGTGCCAGCAGCTCGGTAGGGGTTGGAACAGATACGCAGTATTTT. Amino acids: CASSSVGVGTDTQYF.

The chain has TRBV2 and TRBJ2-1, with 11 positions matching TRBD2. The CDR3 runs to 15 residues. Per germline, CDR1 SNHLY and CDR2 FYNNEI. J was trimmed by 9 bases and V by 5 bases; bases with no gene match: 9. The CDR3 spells CASSPAPLAGAEQFF. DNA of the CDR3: TGTGCCAGCAGTCCAGCCCCACTAGCGGGAGCTGAGCAGTTCTTC.

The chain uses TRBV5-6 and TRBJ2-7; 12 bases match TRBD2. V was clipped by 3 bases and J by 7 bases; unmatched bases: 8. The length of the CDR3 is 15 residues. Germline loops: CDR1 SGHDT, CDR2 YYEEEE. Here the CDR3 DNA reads TGTGCCAGCAGCTCCAGACTAGCGGGAGTGGGGGAGCAGTACTTC. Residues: CASSSRLAGVGEQYF.

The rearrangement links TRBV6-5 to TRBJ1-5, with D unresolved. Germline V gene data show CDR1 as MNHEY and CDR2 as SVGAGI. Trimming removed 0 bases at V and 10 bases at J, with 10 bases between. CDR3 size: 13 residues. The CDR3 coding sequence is TGTGCCAGCAGTTACTCGAGCTGGTCACCCCAGCATTTT. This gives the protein CASSYSSWSPQHF.